The entry below gives a single TCR beta chain sequence along with its context. These data come from a study of identifying expanded T cells in peripheral blood. From germline, CDR1 is MNHNS and CDR2 SASEGT. The CDR3 spans 14 residues. Deletions cut 4 bases from V and 5 bases from J, with 14 bases between. During the collection period, no donor immune events like infections were recorded. Only in-frame clones appear in the TCRdb table, and some are missing; sequencing was by immunoSEQ multiplex PCR. The sample consists of 70,000 to 100,000 clones, about 90% of them appearing once. The chain combines TRBV6-1 with TRBJ2-5; a weak D match, TRBD2 (5 bases). The origin of this receptor is a person between 18 and 75 years old in good health. Sequencing was performed on blood. The CDR3 sequence: CASSGVRGLETQYF. CDR3 coding DNA: TGTGCCAGCAGTGGGGTCCGGGGTCTGGAGACCCAGTACTTC.